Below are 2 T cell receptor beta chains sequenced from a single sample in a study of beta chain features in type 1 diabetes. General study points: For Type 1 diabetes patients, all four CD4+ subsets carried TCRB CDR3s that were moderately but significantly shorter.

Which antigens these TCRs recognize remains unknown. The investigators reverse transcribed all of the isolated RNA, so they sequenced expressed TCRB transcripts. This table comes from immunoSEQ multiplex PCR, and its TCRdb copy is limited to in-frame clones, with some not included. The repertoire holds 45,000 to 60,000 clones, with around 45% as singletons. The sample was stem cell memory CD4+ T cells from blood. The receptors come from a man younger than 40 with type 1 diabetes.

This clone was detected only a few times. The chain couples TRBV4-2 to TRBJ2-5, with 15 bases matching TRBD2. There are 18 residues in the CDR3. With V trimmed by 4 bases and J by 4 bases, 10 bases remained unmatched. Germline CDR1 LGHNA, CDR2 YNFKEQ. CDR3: CASSRGLAGGGEGETQYF. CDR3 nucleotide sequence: TGTGCCAGCAGCCGCGGACTAGCGGGAGGGGGTGAGGGAGAGACCCAGTACTTC.

The chain's CDR3 is CASSLEGGRGYEQYF. The DNA for the CDR3 is TGTGCCAGCAGCTTAGAAGGGGGCAGGGGTTACGAGCAGTACTTC. This chain uses TRBV7-2 with TRBJ2-7; 7 nucleotides agree with TRBD1. V dropped 1 base and J dropped 4; count of bases not matched to a gene: 7. The CDR3 runs to 15 residues. Germline CDR1 and CDR2: SGHTA and FQGNSA.